This TCR beta chain was captured in a study of blood T cell repertoires in COVID-19. The table came from immunoSEQ multiplex PCR; TCRdb's copy has only in-frame clones and leaves some out. Of about 200,000 clones in the sample, more than 75% are singletons; the top ten hold 7.5% to 9.5%. The length of the CDR3 is 13 residues. Trimming shortened V by 6 bases and J by 8 bases, and 13 bases separated the two germline ends. CDR1 is KGHSH, CDR2 LQKENI, per germline. The sequencing input was peripheral blood. This clonotype was obtained from a woman of 80 years or more with COVID-19, enrolled during active disease. The chain joins TRBV18 to TRBJ1-4; a possible D gene is TRBD1 (6 bases). The DNA of the CDR3 is TGTGCCAGCTCCGAGATCACAGGGGAAAAACTGTTTTTT. Amino acid sequence: CASSEITGEKLFF. Looking up the rest from reference TRBV18 and TRBJ1-4 gives the full variable domain: NAGVMQNPRHLVRRRGQEARLRCSPMKGHSHVYWYRQLPEEGLKFMVYLQKENIIDESGMPKERFSAEFPKEGPSILRIQQVVRGDSAAYFCASSEITGEKLFFGSGTQLSVL.